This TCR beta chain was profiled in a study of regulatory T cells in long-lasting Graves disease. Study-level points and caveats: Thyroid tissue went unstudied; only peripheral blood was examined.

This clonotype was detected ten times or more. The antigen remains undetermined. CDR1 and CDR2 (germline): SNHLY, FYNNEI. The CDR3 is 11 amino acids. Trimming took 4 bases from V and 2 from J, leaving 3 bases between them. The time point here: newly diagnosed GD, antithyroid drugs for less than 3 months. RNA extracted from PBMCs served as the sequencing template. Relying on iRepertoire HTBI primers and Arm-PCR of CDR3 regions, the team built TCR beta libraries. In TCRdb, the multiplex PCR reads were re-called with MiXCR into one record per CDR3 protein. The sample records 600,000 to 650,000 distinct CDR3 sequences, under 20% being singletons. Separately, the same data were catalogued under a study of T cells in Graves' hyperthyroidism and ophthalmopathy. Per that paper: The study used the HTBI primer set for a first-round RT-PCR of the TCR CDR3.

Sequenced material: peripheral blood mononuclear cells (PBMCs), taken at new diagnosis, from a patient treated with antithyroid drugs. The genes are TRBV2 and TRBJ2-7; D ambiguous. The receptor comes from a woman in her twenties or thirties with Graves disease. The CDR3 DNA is TGTGCCAGCAGTGTGACCTACGAGCAGTACTTC. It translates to CASSVTYEQYF.